These 27 T cell receptor beta chains share one sample of origin, sequenced in a study of T cell clonotyping in hematopoietic cell transplantation. The sample's time point: recipient sample about 28 days before transplant, after cytoreduction. The protocol was immunoSEQ multiplex PCR, while the TCRdb copy is restricted to in-frame clones and leaves out a portion. The sample carries 25,000 to 35,000 clones, just over 90% recorded once. Specimen: peripheral blood mononuclear cells, collected before stem cell transplant. These receptors were obtained from a man aged 50-59 years with acute myeloid leukemia. Some clones in this sample may be carry-over from other donors' samples.

The chain recombines TRBV4-1 with TRBJ2-2, with 10 nucleotides matching TRBD2. The CDR3 length is 18 residues. V lost 0 bases, J lost 0 bases, and 4 bases stayed unmatched. Germline CDR1 reads MGHRA; CDR2 reads YSYEKL. In DNA form, the CDR3 reads TGCGCCAGCAGCCAAGAAAGCGGGGGGGCCTCGAACACCGGGGAGCTGTTTTTT. Protein product: CASSQESGGASNTGELFF.

V gene TRBV11-3 combines with J gene TRBJ1-1, with D possibly being TRBD1 (5 bases). Germline V gene data show CDR1 as SGHNT and CDR2 as YENEEA. Trimming stripped 1 base from V and 1 base from J, with 7 bases between. This CDR3 has 14 amino acids. DNA for the CDR3: TGTGCCAGCAGCTTAGGGGGACCGAACACTGAAGCTTTCTTT. This codes for CASSLGGPNTEAFF.

The chain uses TRBV13 and TRBJ2-3; 7 nucleotides align to TRBD2. The CDR3 extends over 13 amino acids. Germline loops: CDR1 PRHDT, CDR2 FYEKMQ (reference sequence). V lost 5 bases to trimming and J lost 5 bases; unmatched junction nucleotides: 4. Here the CDR3 reads CASSRAGEDTQYF. The CDR3 nucleotides read TGTGCCAGCAGCCGGGCGGGAGAAGATACGCAGTATTTT.

This clone was observed a single time. This chain connects TRBV4-3 to TRBJ1-2, with D hard to call. Per the germline V gene, CDR1 is LGHNA and CDR2 is YSLEER. The CDR3 sequence is 14 residues long. The germline V and J ends were trimmed by 0 bases and 5 bases, with 10 bases remaining between them. The CDR3 nucleotides read TGCGCCAGCAGCCAAGAGAGGACGGATTATGGCTACACCTTC. Residues: CASSQERTDYGYTF.

The rearrangement uses TRBV7-8 and TRBJ2-7; unclear D gene. V dropped 4 bases and J dropped 4 bases, with 17 bases sitting between them. The CDR3 sequence is 15 residues long. The V gene's germline CDR1 is SGHVS and CDR2 FQNEAQ. CDR3 in DNA: TGTGCCAGCAGCTACGGGCCCGCGTCGGTATACGAGCAGTACTTC. This translates into CASSYGPASVYEQYF.

The chain combines TRBV18 with TRBJ2-2; 8 positions match TRBD1. Germline CDR1 is KGHSH and CDR2 is LQKENI. Trimming cost V 4 bases and J 4 bases; bases outside gene matches: 2. The CDR3 is 14 amino acids. The CDR3 coding sequence is TGTGCCAGCTCACGGACAGGGAGCACCGGGGAGCTGTTTTTT. Translation: CASSRTGSTGELFF.

This rearrangement joins TRBV27 to TRBJ1-6; D is undetermined. Per germline, CDR1 MNHEY and CDR2 SMNVEV (reference sequence). The CDR3 covers 15 residues. V was pared by 4 bases and J by 6 bases, with 13 bases between. The CDR3: CASSSNYRVNSPLHF. The CDR3 DNA reads TGTGCCAGCAGTTCCAACTATAGGGTTAATTCACCCCTCCACTTT.

The chain employs TRBV2 and TRBJ2-5, with D perhaps assigned TRBD1 or TRBD2 (7 bases each). This CDR3 comprises 15 residues. V lost 6 bases and J lost 5, with 19 bases in between. Looked up from germline, CDR1 is SNHLY and CDR2 is FYNNEI. The CDR3 loop is CASRRQGGAGETQYF. CDR3 bases: TGTGCCAGCAGAAGACAGGGAGGGGCAGGCGAGACCCAGTACTTC.

The chain couples TRBV7-2 to TRBJ1-2; a possible D gene is TRBD1 (5 bases). Trimming removed 1 base at V and 5 bases at J, with 14 bases between. The CDR3 loop spans 15 amino acids. Germline CDR1 and CDR2: SGHTA and FQGNSA. The CDR3 DNA sequence: TGTGCCAGCAGCTTAGAACAGGCCTATGGGTATGGCTACACCTTC. Translating gives CASSLEQAYGYGYTF.

J is TRBJ2-7 and V is TRBV7-7; TRBD2 aligns across 11 bases. The CDR3 runs to 16 residues. Looked up from germline, CDR1 is SSHAT and CDR2 is FNYEAQ (reference sequence). Trimming at V came to 6 bases and at J to 2 bases, leaving 9 bases not matched to a gene. As DNA, the CDR3 is TGTGCCAGCAGTTTTACTAGCGGGAGTTGCACCTACGAGCAGTACTTC. It translates to CASSFTSGSCTYEQYF.

The chain has TRBV7-2 and TRBJ2-2; possible D gene TRBD1, 6 bases. In germline, CDR1 is SGHTA, CDR2 FQGNSA. This CDR3 spans 13 amino acids. The germline V and J ends were trimmed by 10 bases and 6 bases, with 15 bases remaining between them. The CDR3 DNA reads as TGTGCCACCCAACGTGACAGGTCCGGGGAGCTGTTTTTT. Encoded protein: CATQRDRSGELFF.

The rearrangement joins TRBV11-1 to TRBJ1-1; D gene uncertain. The CDR3 runs to 14 residues. Per germline, CDR1 SGHAT and CDR2 FQDESV (reference sequence). The V end lost 2 bases, the J end lost 1 base, and 8 bases lay between the germline ends. CDR3 sequence reads: CASSLRPENTEAFF. The CDR3 nucleotides are TGTGCCAGCAGCTTACGCCCGGAGAACACTGAAGCTTTCTTT.

This chain links TRBV7-3 with TRBJ2-3; 8 nucleotides agree with TRBD1. The V gene end was trimmed by 5 bases and the J gene end by 2 bases; junction bases not matched to a gene: 3. Germline-derived CDR1 and CDR2 are SGHTA and FQGTGA. The CDR3 has 14 amino acids. The CDR3 reads CASSPTGDTDTQYF. CDR3 in DNA: TGTGCCAGCAGCCCGACAGGGGACACAGATACGCAGTATTTT.

This chain joins TRBV6-5 and TRBJ1-1; 8 bases line up with TRBD1. The CDR3 is made up of 15 amino acids. The V segment lost 6 bases and the J segment 4 bases; nucleotides outside the gene matches: 10. CDR1 and CDR2 (germline): MNHEY, SVGAGI. DNA for the CDR3: TGTGCCAGCAGCACCAACCGACAGGGGAGCACTGAAGCTTTCTTT. The encoded protein is CASSTNRQGSTEAFF.

DNA for the CDR3: TGCAGCGTGTCCGGGACAGGGGGCGCGGTCACTGAAGCTTTCTTT. This codes for CSVSGTGGAVTEAFF. This chain connects TRBV29-1 to TRBJ1-1, with 12 bases that match TRBD1. The CDR3 has 15 residues. The germline CDR1 and CDR2 sequences are SQVTM and ANQGSEA. The junction had 9 bases not matched to a gene; V was cut back by 6 bases and J by 4 bases.

This clone was seen only a few times. V usage is TRBV19 and J usage is TRBJ2-3; D gene unclear. This CDR3 comprises 14 residues. V was pared by 3 bases and J by 2 bases, with 9 bases between. The germline V gene has CDR1 LNHDA and CDR2 SQIVND (reference sequence). This CDR3 reads CASSMAHHTDTQYF. The CDR3 coding sequence is TGTGCCAGTAGTATGGCCCACCACACAGATACGCAGTATTTT. The entire variable domain, with the rest obtained from reference TRBV19 and TRBJ2-3, is as follows: DGGITQSPKYLFRKEGQNVTLSCEQNLNHDAMYWYRQDPGQGLRLIYYSQIVNDFQKGDIAEGYSVSREKKESFPLTVTSAQKNPTAFYLCASSMAHHTDTQYFGPGTRLTVL.

The V call is TRBV7-9, the J call TRBJ1-1; tentative D call: TRBD1 (5 bases). CDR1 SEHNR and CDR2 FQNEAQ come from the germline V gene (reference sequence). This CDR3 is built from 18 residues. The V end lost 5 bases, the J end lost 1 base, and 23 bases lay between the germline ends. DNA of the CDR3: TGTGCCAGCAGCCAATGGGAGACAGTCGGTTTGGGGAACACTGAAGCTTTCTTT. This encodes CASSQWETVGLGNTEAFF.

The rearrangement links TRBV10-3 to TRBJ2-5, with 9 bases that match TRBD2. The germline gives CDR1 ENHRY, CDR2 SYGVKD. The CDR3 covers 17 residues. The ends lost 1 base at V and 2 bases at J; junction bases unmatched: 8. The CDR3 is CAISELQTSGFQETQYF. The CDR3 nucleotides read TGTGCCATCAGTGAGTTGCAGACTAGCGGCTTTCAAGAGACCCAGTACTTC.

The rearrangement uses TRBV6-6 and TRBJ2-1; D is ambiguous. Trimming removed 2 bases from V and 5 bases from J, with 4 bases in between. The CDR3 runs 12 residues. Germline lookup yields CDR1 MNHNY and CDR2 SVGAGI (reference sequence). The CDR3 reads CASSYRDNEQFF. CDR3 bases: TGTGCCAGCAGTTACCGGGACAATGAGCAGTTCTTC.

The chain uses TRBV14 and TRBJ2-5, with 7 bases matching TRBD2. The V gene end was trimmed by 0 bases and the J gene end by 5 bases; junction bases not matched to a gene: 6. Germline values: CDR1 SGHDN, CDR2 FVKESK. CDR3 size: 15 residues. Written as DNA, the CDR3 is TGTGCCAGCAGCCAAGATCCAGCGGGGTGGGAGACCCAGTACTTC. Its protein is CASSQDPAGWETQYF.

This chain connects TRBV14 to TRBJ2-7, with 15 bases identical to TRBD2. Germline V gene lookup returns CDR1 SGHDN and CDR2 FVKESK. Unmatched junction bases numbered 4, after V lost 0 bases and J lost 4 bases. This CDR3 has 17 amino acids. The CDR3: CASSQDGGLAGGYEQYF. CDR3 in DNA: TGTGCCAGCAGCCAAGACGGGGGACTAGCGGGAGGATACGAGCAGTACTTC.

The V call is TRBV19, the J call TRBJ2-1; 11 positions match TRBD2. CDR3 length: 18 residues. From germline, CDR1 is LNHDA and CDR2 SQIVND (reference sequence). V was clipped by 5 bases and J by 4 bases; unmatched bases: 13. CDR3 bases: TGTGCCAGTAGTCTGAAACTATTAGCGGGAGGGCCTTACAATGAGCAGTTCTTC. Protein: CASSLKLLAGGPYNEQFF.

The chain uses TRBV7-2 and TRBJ1-6; D gene ambiguous. The germline V gene encodes CDR1 SGHTA and CDR2 FQGNSA. CDR3 length: 18 residues. With 5 bases removed from V and 8 bases from J, the gap between germline ends came to 25 bases. Here the CDR3 reads CASSPPGGSRTSDSPLHF. The CDR3 coding sequence is TGTGCCAGCAGCCCACCAGGCGGCTCCAGGACTTCGGATTCACCCCTCCACTTT.

The chain couples TRBV5-1 to TRBJ1-3; D gene unclear. Germline V gene lookup returns CDR1 SGHRS and CDR2 YFSETQ. CDR3 length equals 14 residues. Trimming removed 5 bases at V and 0 bases at J, with 9 bases between. CDR3 sequence: CASRDSNSGNTIYF. The CDR3 region has the DNA TGCGCCAGCAGGGATTCTAACTCTGGAAACACCATATATTTT.

V usage is TRBV10-3 and J usage is TRBJ1-1; maybe TRBD1 (6 bases). CDR3 size: 11 residues. Germline CDR1 is ENHRY and CDR2 is SYGVKD. V lost 6 bases and J 11 bases, leaving 13 bases between the germline ends. CDR3 coding DNA: TGTGCCATCAGCGAGGAGGGGGATGCTTTCTTT. Translating it yields CAISEEGDAFF.

This rearrangement joins TRBV2 to TRBJ2-1; 9 positions agree with TRBD1. The CDR3 has 13 amino acids. Germline trimming cut 5 bases from V and 8 bases from J; bases unmatched to any gene: 4. Germline assignment: CDR1 SNHLY and CDR2 FYNNEI. The CDR3 region is CASSMDRGDEQFF. Here the CDR3 DNA reads TGTGCCAGCAGTATGGACAGGGGAGATGAGCAGTTCTTC.

The chain combines TRBV2 with TRBJ1-5; 10 bases match TRBD1. The V segment lost 5 bases and the J segment 5 bases; nucleotides outside the gene matches: 12. The germline gives CDR1 SNHLY, CDR2 FYNNEI. CDR3 length equals 17 residues. CDR3 DNA: TGTGCCAGCAGTTGGAGAGCCGGGACAGGGGTGGATCAGCCCCAGCATTTT. Amino acids: CASSWRAGTGVDQPQHF.